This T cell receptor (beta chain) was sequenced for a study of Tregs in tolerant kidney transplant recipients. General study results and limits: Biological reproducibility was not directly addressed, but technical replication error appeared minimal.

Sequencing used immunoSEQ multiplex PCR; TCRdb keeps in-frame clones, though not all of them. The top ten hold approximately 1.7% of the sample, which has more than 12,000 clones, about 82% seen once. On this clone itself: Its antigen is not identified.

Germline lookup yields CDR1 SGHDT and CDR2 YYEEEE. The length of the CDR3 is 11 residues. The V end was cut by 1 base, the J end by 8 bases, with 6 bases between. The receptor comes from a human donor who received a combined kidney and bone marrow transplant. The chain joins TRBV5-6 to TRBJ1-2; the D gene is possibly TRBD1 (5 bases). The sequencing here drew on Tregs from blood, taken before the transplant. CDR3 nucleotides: TGTGCCAGCAGCTTGAGGGGCGGCTACACCTTC. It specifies CASSLRGGYTF.